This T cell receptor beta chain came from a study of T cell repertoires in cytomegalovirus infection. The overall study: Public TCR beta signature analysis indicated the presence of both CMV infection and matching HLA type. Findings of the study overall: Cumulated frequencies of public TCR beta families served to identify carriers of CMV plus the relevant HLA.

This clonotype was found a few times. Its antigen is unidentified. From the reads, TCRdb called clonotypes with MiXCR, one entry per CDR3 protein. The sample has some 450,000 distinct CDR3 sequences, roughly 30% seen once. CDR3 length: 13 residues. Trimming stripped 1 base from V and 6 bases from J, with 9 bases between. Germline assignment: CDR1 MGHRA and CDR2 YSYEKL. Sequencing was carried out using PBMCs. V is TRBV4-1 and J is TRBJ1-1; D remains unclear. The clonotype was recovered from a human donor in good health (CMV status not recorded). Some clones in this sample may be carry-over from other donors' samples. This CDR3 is CASSQAPGAEAFF. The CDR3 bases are TGCGCCAGCAGCCAAGCCCCCGGCGCTGAAGCTTTCTTT.